The rows below give T cell receptor beta chains drawn from one sample of a study of siplizumab effects on memory and regulatory T cells. This table comes from immunoSEQ multiplex PCR, and its TCRdb copy is limited to in-frame clones, with some not included. The sample yields about 100,000 clones, about nine tenths seen once. What was sequenced was CD4+ T cells sorted from blood. The origin of the receptors is a human donor in good health. Each CDR3 is given with its conserved first and last residue. A D gene is named only where the DNA matches it firmly.

J gene,CDR3 length,D gene,V gene,CDR3 protein,CDR3 DNA
TRBJ1-2,15,-,TRBV28,CASSSWAANGYGYTF,TGTGCCAGCAGTTCATGGGCAGCTAATGGCTATGGCTACACCTTC
TRBJ1-1,12,TRBD1,TRBV5-6,CASSLTGGGAFF,TGTGCCAGCAGCTTGACAGGGGGAGGAGCTTTCTTT
TRBJ2-5,13,-,TRBV7-3,CASSLVREETQYF,TGTGCCAGCAGCTTAGTCAGGGAAGAGACCCAGTACTTC
TRBJ2-5,16,TRBD1,TRBV12-5,CASGLDGTGGLETQYF,TGTGCTAGTGGTTTGGACGGGACAGGGGGTTTAGAGACCCAGTACTTC
TRBJ1-2,14,-,TRBV27,CASSPYVGGTGYTF,TGTGCCAGCAGTCCCTACGTCGGAGGGACTGGCTACACCTTC
TRBJ2-3,15,TRBD2,TRBV6-5,CASSRLAGTTDTQYF,TGTGCCAGCAGTCGACTAGCGGGGACCACAGATACGCAGTATTTT
TRBJ2-3,13,-,TRBV6-6,CASSYQTTDTQYF,TGTGCCAGCAGTTATCAGACCACAGATACGCAGTATTTT
TRBJ1-2,14,-,TRBV7-9,CASSLATASYGYTF,TGTGCCAGCAGCTTAGCGACGGCCTCCTATGGCTACACCTTC
TRBJ2-1,16,TRBD1,TRBV10-3,CAIRGIDRGSYNEQFF,TGTGCCATCAGGGGAATAGACAGGGGCTCCTACAATGAGCAGTTCTTC
TRBJ2-7,13,TRBD1,TRBV9,CASSPGQGYEQYF,TGTGCCAGCAGCCCTGGACAGGGGTACGAGCAGTACTTC